This TCR beta chain was recorded in a study of blood T cell repertoires in COVID-19. Study context: The origin of the acute and convalescent COVID-19 samples was the United States, Italy and Spain.

One Seattle source followed patients from active infection through their disease course. Sequencing used immunoSEQ multiplex PCR; TCRdb keeps in-frame clones, though not all of them. The sample has 350,000 or so clones, roughly nine tenths seen once. This clonotype was obtained from a woman between 55 and 75 years old with COVID-19, enrolled during active disease. Source material: peripheral blood.

The CDR3 sequence: CASSYSKAAVRSEQFF. DNA of the CDR3: TGTGCCAGCAGTTACTCTAAGGCGGCAGTCCGTAGTGAGCAGTTCTTC. V is TRBV6-5 and J is TRBJ2-1; D is ambiguous. CDR1 and CDR2 (germline): MNHEY, SVGAGI. CDR3 length equals 16 residues. Trimming took off 0 bases at V and 9 bases at J, with 18 bases between the two ends.